These 12 T cell receptor beta chains were sequenced from one sample in a study of T cell repertoires in cytomegalovirus infection (dated by TCRdb to about 2019). TCRdb shows the sequencer as Illumina HiSeq 1500. The raw public data were reprocessed by TCRdb itself: fastp quality trimming at Q25, MiXCR clonotype calling, in-frame beta chains only. Each record represents a unique CDR3 protein, reported with the most common genes and DNA among its rows. The sample table lists fewer than 250,000 distinct CDR3 sequences, 22% of them with a count of one. The ten biggest clones cover roughly 20% of the sample. The sequencing input was CD8+ T cells from PBMCs. The receptors were sampled from a human donor in good health (CMV status not recorded). Some clones in this sample may be carry-over from other donors' samples.

This clonotype came up many times. V is TRBV7-2 and J is TRBJ2-5; no clear D gene. The CDR3 totals 11 residues. Trimming removed 3 bases from V and 1 base from J, with 0 bases in between. Germline V gene data show CDR1 as SGHTA and CDR2 as FQGNSA. CDR3 nucleotide sequence: TGTGCCAGCAGCTTCCAAGAGACCCAGTACTTC. Its protein product is CASSFQETQYF.

A few counts support this clonotype. This rearrangement joins TRBV4-1 to TRBJ2-2; 7 bases map to TRBD2. The CDR3 spans 15 residues. After removal of 4 bases from V and 4 bases from J, the junction contained 6 bases not matched to a gene. Per the germline V gene, CDR1 is MGHRA and CDR2 is YSYEKL. The CDR3 sequence is CASSPLGGTTGELFF. For the CDR3, the DNA is TGCGCCAGCAGCCCTCTGGGGGGGACCACCGGGGAGCTGTTTTTT.

The sample holds many counts of this clonotype. This rearrangement joins TRBV6-6 to TRBJ1-1; tentatively, D is TRBD1 (5 bases). V dropped 1 base and J dropped 4 bases, with 10 bases sitting between them. Germline V gene sequence: CDR1 MNHNY, CDR2 SVGAGI (reference sequence). There are 14 residues in the CDR3. DNA for the CDR3: TGTGCCAGCAGTTACTGGGGCGAGGGCACTGAAGCTTTCTTT. Its translation is CASSYWGEGTEAFF.

This clonotype was found many times. V is TRBV7-2 and J is TRBJ1-1; perhaps TRBD1 as D (6 bases). V lost 5 bases, J lost 4 bases, and 17 bases lay in between. There are 15 residues in the CDR3. From germline, CDR1 is SGHTA and CDR2 FQGNSA. In DNA form, the CDR3 reads TGTGCCAGCAGCGGACGCTGGGGGGCGGGCACTGAAGCTTTCTTT. Amino acid sequence: CASSGRWGAGTEAFF.

This clonotype appeared a few times. The rearrangement links TRBV30 to TRBJ2-3, with 9 bases lining up with TRBD1. Trimming cost V 5 bases and J 5 bases; bases outside gene matches: 8. This CDR3 is built from 14 residues. Looked up from germline, CDR1 is GTSNPN and CDR2 is SVGIG (reference sequence). The DNA for the CDR3 is TGTGCCTGGGGACAGGGGATAGGGAAAGATACGCAGTATTTT. It specifies CAWGQGIGKDTQYF.

The CDR3 loop reads CASSSSSSGGSYNEQFF. The DNA of the CDR3 is TGTGCCAGTAGTTCTTCCTCTAGCGGGGGCTCCTACAATGAGCAGTTCTTC. The gene calls are TRBV19 and TRBJ2-1; TRBD2 agrees at 10 bases. CDR3 length: 17 amino acids. V dropped 5 bases and J dropped 0; count of bases not matched to a gene: 7. The V gene's germline CDR1 is LNHDA and CDR2 SQIVND (reference sequence).

The rearrangement joins TRBV28 to TRBJ2-1, with TRBD2 matching over 15 bases. This CDR3 region has 17 residues. The germline CDR1 and CDR2 sequences are MDHEN and SYDVKM. Germline trimming cut 5 bases from V and 3 bases from J; bases unmatched to any gene: 5. The CDR3 coding sequence is TGTGCCAGCAGTCCCGGGACTAGCGGGGGGAACTACAATGAGCAGTTCTTC. This sequence encodes CASSPGTSGGNYNEQFF.

Details on this clonotype: At one of its ends the junction is not consistent with the germline gene, which may arise from a read error. This rearrangement joins TRBV6-6 to TRBJ2-7; 7 nucleotides line up with TRBD1. Germline CDR1 reads MNHNY; CDR2 reads SVGAGI (reference sequence). The CDR3 sequence is 13 residues long. The chain's CDR3 is CVSSPGTANEQYF. CDR3 sequence (DNA): TGTGTCAGCAGTCCCGGGACAGCTAACGAGCAGTACTTC.

In its sample, this clonotype was seen a few times. This sequence joins TRBV24-1 and TRBJ1-1; TRBD1 matches at 8 bases. Germline lookup yields CDR1 KGHDR and CDR2 SFDVKD. The CDR3 consists of 13 residues. V was pared by 9 bases and J by 4 bases, with 6 bases of the junction left unmatched. Here the CDR3 reads CATEGQGVTEAFF. CDR3 in DNA: TGTGCCACCGAAGGACAGGGCGTCACTGAAGCTTTCTTT.

At least ten counts were recorded for this clonotype. The chain recombines TRBV7-9 with TRBJ1-6; TRBD1 is a possible D gene (5 bases). Looked up from germline, CDR1 is SEHNR and CDR2 is FQNEAQ (reference sequence). V dropped 2 bases and J dropped 8 bases, with 13 bases sitting between them. CDR3 length equals 15 residues. The DNA of the CDR3 is TGTGCCAGCAGCTTAACAGACAGTGAATATTCACCCCTCCACTTT. Translated, it gives CASSLTDSEYSPLHF.

This clonotype was detected a few times. This chain joins TRBV10-3 and TRBJ1-1, with D possibly matching TRBD1 (6 bases). CDR3 length: 14 residues. V gave up 7 bases and J gave up 4 bases, with 16 bases separating them. Germline lookup yields CDR1 ENHRY and CDR2 SYGVKD. The CDR3 DNA follows: TGTGCCATCAAATTAACAGGGCAGAGCACTGAAGCTTTCTTT. Residues: CAIKLTGQSTEAFF.

This clonotype occurred a few times. This sequence joins TRBV5-5 and TRBJ1-5, with D maybe TRBD1 (5 bases). V gave up 1 base and J gave up 7 bases, with 12 bases separating them. Germline CDR1 SGHKS, CDR2 YYEKEE (reference sequence). This CDR3 is 14 amino acids long. DNA of the CDR3: TGTGCCAGCAGCTTGTCTTGGGGGACGCAGCCCCAGCATTTT. This gives the protein CASSLSWGTQPQHF.